This passage covers 17 T cell receptor beta chains from one sample sequenced in a study of T cells in Graves' hyperthyroidism and ophthalmopathy. RNA transcripts yielded amplified TCR beta CDR3 regions. The TCR CDR3 first-round RT-PCR relied on the HTBI primer set. One entry per CDR3 protein, called by TCRdb with MiXCR from the multiplex PCR reads. The sample holds roughly 290,000 distinct CDR3 sequences; about 17% are singletons and the top ten take over 45%. The sequenced sample consisted of blood. These receptors were obtained from a woman aged 55-69 years with Graves' ophthalmopathy.

This clonotype has more than one count but fewer than ten. The chain employs TRBV12-3 or TRBV12-4 and TRBJ1-4; unclear D gene. V was clipped by 5 bases and J by 8 bases, with 18 bases between them. The CDR3 runs 15 residues. In DNA form, the CDR3 reads TGTGCCAGCAGTGGACGGCGGAGTGGCCCGGAAAAACTGTTTTTT. As protein: CASSGRRSGPEKLFF.

The chain recombines TRBV18 with TRBJ1-2, with 7 bases identical to TRBD1. This CDR3 is built from 12 residues. J was trimmed by 9 bases and V by 5 bases; bases with no gene match: 6. Germline CDR1 is KGHSH and CDR2 is LQKENI. CDR3 nucleotide sequence: TGTGCCAGCTCATCCGACAGGGACAGCTACACCTTC. This gives the protein CASSSDRDSYTF. The complete variable domain, with remaining parts taken from reference TRBV18 and TRBJ1-2, reads NAGVMQNPRHLVRRRGQEARLRCSPMKGHSHVYWYRQLPEEGLKFMVYLQKENIIDESGMPKERFSAEFPKEGPSILRIQQVVRGDSAAYFCASSSDRDSYTFGSGTRLTVV.

The chain uses TRBV5-4 and TRBJ2-3; D call uncertain. V was shortened by 4 bases and J by 1 base, with 10 bases between the two germline ends. Germline V gene sequence: CDR1 SGHNT, CDR2 YYREEE (reference sequence). The CDR3 is 14 residues long. CDR3 nucleotides: TGTGCCAGCAGCCTGACCCGGGGCACAGATACGCAGTATTTT. Translation: CASSLTRGTDTQYF. Together with reference TRBV5-4 and TRBJ2-3, the CDR3 gives the full variable domain: ETGVTQSPTHLIKTRGQQVTLRCSSQSGHNTVSWYQQALGQGPQFIFQYYREEENGRGNFPPRFSGLQFPNYSSELNVNALELDDSALYLCASSLTRGTDTQYFGPGTRLTVL.

This clonotype was observed a few times. The gene calls are TRBV6-6 and TRBJ2-7; possible D gene TRBD2, 6 bases. The length of the CDR3 is 15 residues. Germline V gene lookup returns CDR1 MNHNY and CDR2 SVGAGI (reference sequence). Trimming took 0 bases from V and 5 from J, leaving 14 bases between them. CDR3 in DNA: TGTGCCAGCAGTTACTCGATAATGGAGGGCGACGAGCAGTACTTC. Protein: CASSYSIMEGDEQYF.

This clonotype was seen repeatedly, ten times or more. CDR3 DNA: TGTGCCAGCAGAGAAAACAGCGGAAGCTACACTGAAGCTTTCTTT. It is translated as CASRENSGSYTEAFF. The gene calls are TRBV28 and TRBJ1-1; D is uncertain. CDR1 and CDR2 (germline): MDHEN, SYDVKM. The CDR3 covers 15 residues. Trimming removed 6 bases from V and 3 bases from J, with 17 bases in between. Full variable domain (outside the CDR3, taken from reference TRBV28 and TRBJ1-1): DVKVTQSSRYLVKRTGEKVFLECVQDMDHENMFWYRQDPGLGLRLIYFSYDVKMKEKGDIPEGYSVSREKKERFSLILESASTNQTSMYLCASRENSGSYTEAFFGQGTRLTVV.

The sample holds many counts of this clonotype. V is TRBV7-2 and J is TRBJ1-3, with D unresolved. V was shortened by 4 bases and J by 4 bases, with 8 bases between the two germline ends. This CDR3 region has 13 residues. Germline loops: CDR1 SGHTA, CDR2 FQGNSA. DNA of the CDR3: TGTGCCAGCAGCTCGTCACCCGGAAACACCATATATTTT. Its translation: CASSSSPGNTIYF.

This clonotype was recorded many times. This chain links TRBV2 with TRBJ2-7; TRBD2 matches at 13 bases. This CDR3 contains 15 residues. Germline CDR1 is SNHLY and CDR2 is FYNNEI. V dropped 6 bases and J dropped 5; count of bases not matched to a gene: 7. The CDR3 DNA reads as TGTGCCAGCAGCGGACTAGCGGGAGTATTCAACGAGCAGTACTTC. Protein product: CASSGLAGVFNEQYF.

This clonotype has ten or more counts. The gene calls are TRBV9 and TRBJ1-1; no clear D gene. Between the trimmed V and J ends, which lost 0 bases and 5 bases, there was a span of 14 bases. From germline, CDR1 is SGDLS and CDR2 YYNGEE. The CDR3 length is 15 residues. This CDR3 is CASSVVMDGTTEAFF. The CDR3, as DNA: TGTGCCAGCAGCGTAGTAATGGACGGAACAACTGAAGCTTTCTTT. Full variable domain (missing parts from reference TRBV9 and TRBJ1-1): DSGVTQTPKHLITATGQRVTLRCSPRSGDLSVYWYQQSLDQGLQFLIQYYNGEERAKGNILERFSAQQFPDLHSELNLSSLELGDSALYFCASSVVMDGTTEAFFGQGTRLTVV.

This clonotype appeared many times. CDR3: CASSLGTSGGFYNEQFF. The DNA of the CDR3 is TGTGCCAGCAGCCTGGGGACTAGCGGGGGGTTCTACAATGAGCAGTTCTTC. The chain employs TRBV7-2 and TRBJ2-1, with TRBD2 identical over 15 bases. V dropped 5 bases and J dropped 3; count of bases not matched to a gene: 5. CDR3 length equals 17 residues. CDR1 SGHTA and CDR2 FQGNSA come from the germline V gene.

This chain uses TRBV20-1 with TRBJ2-1; no clear D gene. The CDR3 extends over 15 amino acids. V dropped 6 bases and J dropped 7 bases, with 22 bases sitting between them. Germline V lookup: CDR1 DFQATT, CDR2 SNEGSKA (reference sequence). Here the CDR3 reads CSAAGPVPFGNEQFF. The CDR3 DNA is TGCAGTGCCGCCGGGCCCGTCCCTTTTGGGAATGAGCAGTTCTTC.

This clonotype was seen at least ten times. The chain links TRBV29-1 to TRBJ2-1, with 14 bases identical to TRBD2. The CDR3 contains 17 residues. V shed 5 bases, J shed 2 bases, and the junction held 8 bases outside the gene matches. Germline V lookup: CDR1 SQVTM, CDR2 ANQGSEA. The CDR3 sequence: CSVSGTSGSRTYNEQFF. Here the CDR3 DNA reads TGCAGCGTTTCCGGGACTAGCGGGAGTAGGACCTACAATGAGCAGTTCTTC.

This clonotype was observed at least ten times. The chain uses TRBV5-5 and TRBJ1-5; 8 nucleotides agree with TRBD1. The germline gives CDR1 SGHKS, CDR2 YYEKEE (reference sequence). The length of the CDR3 is 16 residues. J gave up 0 bases and V 2 bases, and 4 bases lay outside the gene matches. The CDR3 loop is CASSFGQGGSNQPQHF. The CDR3 DNA reads as TGTGCCAGCAGCTTCGGACAGGGCGGTAGCAATCAGCCCCAGCATTTT.

The V gene is TRBV5-1, the J gene TRBJ1-3, with TRBD1 identical over 7 bases. Germline V gives CDR1 SGHRS, CDR2 YFSETQ. This CDR3 region has 15 residues. With 4 bases clipped from V and 0 bases from J, the junction kept 4 bases outside the gene matches. The CDR3 loop reads CASSLQGPSGNTIYF. DNA for the CDR3: TGCGCCAGCAGCCTACAGGGGCCCTCTGGAAACACCATATATTTT.

The V and J genes are TRBV19 and TRBJ1-3, with 7 bases that match TRBD1. Unmatched junction bases numbered 15, after V lost 7 bases and J lost 0 bases. Germline V gene sequence: CDR1 LNHDA, CDR2 SQIVND (reference sequence). The CDR3 covers 18 residues. The CDR3 protein is CASIPDRISWSSGNTIYF. The CDR3 DNA is TGTGCCAGTATCCCGGACAGGATTAGCTGGAGCTCTGGAAACACCATATATTTT.

This clonotype was observed a single time. The chain uses TRBV7-2 and TRBJ1-4, with 9 bases fitting TRBD1. CDR1 is SGHTA and CDR2 is FQGNSA in the germline V gene. The CDR3 totals 16 residues. J gave up 6 bases and V 5 bases, and 10 bases lay outside the gene matches. The CDR3 region has the DNA TGTGCCAGCAGCCGAGATCCGGGACAGGGAGATGAAAAACTGTTTTTT. As protein: CASSRDPGQGDEKLFF.

The chain employs TRBV5-8 and TRBJ1-1, with D uncertain. This CDR3 has 14 residues. Germline V gives CDR1 SGHTS, CDR2 YDEGEE. Trimming took off 1 base at V and 0 bases at J, with 7 bases between the two ends. This CDR3 reads CASSLSTMNTEAFF. The CDR3 coding sequence is TGTGCCAGCAGCTTGTCTACTATGAACACTGAAGCTTTCTTT.

This clonotype was observed a few times. J is TRBJ2-7 and V is TRBV6-1; 7 nucleotides agree with TRBD1. The CDR3 contains 15 residues. From germline, CDR1 is MNHNS and CDR2 SASEGT. With V trimmed by 5 bases and J by 2 bases, 9 bases remained unmatched. CDR3 sequence (DNA): TGTGCCAGCAGTCGCTTAGACAGGGCTCCCTACGAGCAGTACTTC. Encoded protein: CASSRLDRAPYEQYF.